This TCR beta chain was sequenced for a study of shared T cell receptors in the human thymus (dated by TCRdb to 2020 to 2023). Broadly, across the study: The study examined how self-reactive, shared T-cell receptor alpha chains are generated in the human thymus.

A word on this clone: Its recognized antigen is unknown. No clone much larger than this one lies a single base away; base qualities are absent.

Libraries came from the immunoSEQ multiplex PCR assay. In its TCRdb copy, this immuneACCESS table keeps in-frame sequences only and misses some clones. Where compared with another copy, unresolved V genes explain less than half of these, and the others have no known cause. This sample lists some 720,000 clones; over 75% were detected once. The ten most abundant clones make up approximately 0.011% of the sample. The same data also contributed to another study, on human thymus T cells. The second paper states: Donors were immunologically healthy infants undergoing open corrective cardiac surgery for congenital heart defects in Finland. Thymus tissue was collected as surgical resects that were removed during corrective cardiac surgery. Biased V and J gene segment usage appeared to be present in both thymic and peripheral blood repertoires. According to the related research, thymic TCR repertoires were highly overlapping among unrelated individuals. The study used about eight infant thymus samples plus four related peripheral blood samples to characterize TCR alpha and beta repertoires. The infant donors were roughly 7 to 244 days old, and the cohort included five or six males and two females. Thymocytes were freed from the tissue by mechanical means and kept at -70 degrees C as pellets of about 9-30 million cells. Genomic DNA was extracted from frozen cell pellets with a QIAsymphony instrument. TCRB and TCRAD loci were amplified from a standardized quantity of quality-controlled genomic DNA using the immunoSEQ multiplex PCR assay. The V(D)J region was spanned by amplicons of a length sufficient to cover the CDR3 and to identify V and J genes. Amplicon sequencing was performed on an Illumina platform through the commercial immunoSEQ service. Corrections for primer bias and sequencing errors followed previously described methods, while TCRAD and TCRB definitions were based on the IMGT database. Analysis of the repertoires was done with immunoSEQ Analyzer 3.0 and VDJTools and included basic statistics, V/J segment usage, diversity estimates, rarefaction and pairwise overlap. Diversity was estimated with Chao1, ChaoE, Efron-Thisted, Shannon and inverse Simpson indices, and also on datasets down-sampled to the smallest sample. For repertoire overlap, CDR3 nucleotide sequence, V gene and J gene had to match strictly, and clustering was done by Jaccard-based multidimensional scaling. Thymus samples yielded on average around 810,000 unique TCRB clonotypes, compared with around 79,000 from blood samples.

This TCR was sampled from a boy younger than two with a congenital heart defect. Donor details come from another sample of the same person, matched by shared clones. What was sequenced was thymocytes.

The CDR3 protein is CASSSLTPSGRVSGTGELFF. DNA sequence: TGCGCCAGCAGCTCGCTAACTCCTAGCGGGAGGGTTTCGGGCACCGGGGAGCTGTTTTTT. The receptor chain draws on TRBV5-1 and TRBJ2-2, with 12 middle bases fitting TRBD2. As encoded in the germline V gene, CDR1 is SGHRS while CDR2 is YFSETQ. V loses 3 bases at its end and J loses 4 bases; junction bases beyond the gene matches: 16. CDR3 length: 20 amino acids, cysteine to phenylalanine. Kept here is only the CDR3 DNA, which spans 60 bases and is read in frame from base 1.